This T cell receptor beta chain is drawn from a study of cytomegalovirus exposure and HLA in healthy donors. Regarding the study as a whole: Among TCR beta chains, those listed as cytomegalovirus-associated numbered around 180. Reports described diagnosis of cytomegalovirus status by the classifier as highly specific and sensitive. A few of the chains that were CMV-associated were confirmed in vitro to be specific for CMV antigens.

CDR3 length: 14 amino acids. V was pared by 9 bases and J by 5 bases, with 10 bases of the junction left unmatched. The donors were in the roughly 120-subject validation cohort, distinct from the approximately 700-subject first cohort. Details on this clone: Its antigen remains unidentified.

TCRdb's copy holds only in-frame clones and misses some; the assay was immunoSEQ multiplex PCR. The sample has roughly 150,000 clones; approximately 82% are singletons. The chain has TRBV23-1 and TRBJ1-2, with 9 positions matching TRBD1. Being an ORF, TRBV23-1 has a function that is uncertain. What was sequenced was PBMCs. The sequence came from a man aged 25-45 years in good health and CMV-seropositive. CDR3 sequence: CARRDRESPYGYTF. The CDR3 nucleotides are TGCGCCAGACGGGACAGGGAGTCTCCTTATGGCTACACCTTC.